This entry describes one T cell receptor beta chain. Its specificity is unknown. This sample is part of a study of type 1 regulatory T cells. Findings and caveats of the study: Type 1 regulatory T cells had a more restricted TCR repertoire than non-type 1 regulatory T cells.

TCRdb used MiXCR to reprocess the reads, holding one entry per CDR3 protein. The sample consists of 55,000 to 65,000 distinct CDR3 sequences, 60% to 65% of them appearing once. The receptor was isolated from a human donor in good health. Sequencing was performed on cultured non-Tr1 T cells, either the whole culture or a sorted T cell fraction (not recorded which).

CDR3 nucleotide sequence: TGTGCCAGCAGAAGAGTTCTCCTAGCGACAAGCACAGATACGCAGTATTTT. Amino acid sequence: CASRRVLLATSTDTQYF. V usage is TRBV6-5 and J usage is TRBJ2-3, with a tentative D call TRBD2 (6 bases). Germline CDR1 is MNHEY and CDR2 is SVGAGI. The ends were cut back, 6 bases at V and 0 bases at J, with 19 bases in the middle. This CDR3 is built from 17 residues.